This passage covers 17 T cell receptor beta chains from one sample sequenced in a study of cytotoxic CD8 clonotypes in ibrutinib-treated CLL. Assay used: immunoSEQ multiplex PCR; TCRdb lists only in-frame clones, some missing. Found here are about 130,000 clones, about 79% of them singletons; the top ten hold around 13%. Material: PBMCs, obtained after 12 months of ibrutinib treatment. The receptors originated from a human donor with chronic lymphocytic leukemia.

The chain joins TRBV28 to TRBJ1-4; D not resolved. V was trimmed by 2 bases and J by 3 bases, leaving 7 bases between them. This CDR3 is built from 14 residues. Germline V gene data show CDR1 as MDHEN and CDR2 as SYDVKM. CDR3 region: CASSLPASNEKLFF. CDR3 sequence (DNA): TGTGCCAGCAGTTTACCGGCCTCTAATGAAAAACTGTTTTTT.

This rearrangement joins TRBV2 to TRBJ1-1; a weak D match, TRBD1 (6 bases). The V gene lost 2 bases and the J gene lost 0 bases, with 10 bases spanning the gap. Germline V gene lookup returns CDR1 SNHLY and CDR2 FYNNEI. The CDR3 extends over 15 amino acids. Here the CDR3 reads CASSEQGTMNTEAFF. The CDR3 DNA is TGTGCCAGCAGTGAACAGGGGACCATGAACACTGAAGCTTTCTTT.

Here the CDR3 DNA reads TGTGCCAGCAGCTTAGTACAGGGGGGAGCGGAGACCCAGTACTTC. Protein product: CASSLVQGGAETQYF. This chain joins TRBV7-2 and TRBJ2-5; 8 nucleotides line up with TRBD1. CDR1 is SGHTA and CDR2 is FQGNSA in the germline V gene. V lost 1 base and J lost 5; bases outside the gene matches: 6. This CDR3 contains 15 residues.

The chain recombines TRBV7-6 with TRBJ2-7; D is undetermined. With 1 base removed from V and 0 bases from J, the gap between germline ends came to 7 bases. The CDR3 has 14 residues. The germline V gene encodes CDR1 SGHVS and CDR2 FNYEAQ. The DNA of the CDR3 is TGTGCCAGCAGCTTAGTGAGCGACTCCTACGAGCAGTACTTC. Its protein is CASSLVSDSYEQYF.

The V gene is TRBV4-2, the J gene TRBJ2-7; a possible D gene is TRBD2 (5 bases). Between the trimmed V and J ends, which lost 1 base and 0 bases, there was a span of 13 bases. Germline CDR1 and CDR2: LGHNA and YNFKEQ. This CDR3 is 16 amino acids long. The CDR3 DNA reads as TGTGCCAGCAGCCAAGGCTTATCCGGGAACTCCTACGAGCAGTACTTC. This codes for CASSQGLSGNSYEQYF.

The chain recombines TRBV4-3 with TRBJ2-5; unclear D gene. The germline gives CDR1 LGHNA, CDR2 YSLEER. Trimming took 0 bases from V and 5 from J, leaving 7 bases between them. CDR3 length equals 13 residues. CDR3 DNA sequence: TGCGCCAGCAGCCAAGATTACCCGGAGACCCAGTACTTC. Its protein is CASSQDYPETQYF.

The V gene is TRBV7-6, the J gene TRBJ2-3; 7 bases fit TRBD1. Germline-derived CDR1 and CDR2 are SGHVS and FNYEAQ. V lost 4 bases and J lost 0; bases outside the gene matches: 1. The CDR3 length is 14 residues. CDR3 protein: CASSWDSSTDTQYF. DNA for the CDR3: TGTGCCAGCAGCTGGGACAGTAGCACAGATACGCAGTATTTT.

This chain uses TRBV27 with TRBJ2-3; 10 bases align to TRBD1. Unmatched junction bases numbered 4, after V lost 5 bases and J lost 5 bases. Germline CDR1 and CDR2: MNHEY and SMNVEV (reference sequence). The CDR3 spans 14 residues. CDR3 sequence: CASSLWDRGDTQYF. DNA of the CDR3: TGTGCCAGCAGTCTCTGGGACAGGGGAGATACGCAGTATTTT.

The genes are TRBV6-5 and TRBJ2-7; a weak D match, TRBD2 (6 bases). Germline-derived CDR1 and CDR2 are MNHEY and SVGAGI. V lost 0 bases to trimming and J lost 2 bases, with 14 bases between them. The CDR3 contains 16 residues. The CDR3 DNA is TGTGCCAGCAGTTACTCCTTACGCGGGACCACCTACGAGCAGTACTTC. Its protein product is CASSYSLRGTTYEQYF.

The chain is built from TRBV15 and TRBJ1-4; D not certain. The CDR3 loop spans 13 amino acids. The germline V gene encodes CDR1 LNHNV and CDR2 YYDKDF (reference sequence). Trimming left V 3 bases short and J 4 bases short, with 6 bases between. The CDR3 sequence: CATSRGFNEKLFF. CDR3 nucleotide sequence: TGTGCCACCAGCAGGGGGTTTAATGAAAAACTGTTTTTT.

This chain uses TRBV7-8 with TRBJ2-3; D unresolved. The length of the CDR3 is 15 residues. The germline V and J ends were trimmed by 2 bases and 4 bases, with 13 bases remaining between them. CDR1 and CDR2 from the germline V gene are SGHVS and FQNEAQ. DNA for the CDR3: TGTGCCAGCAGCTTAATCGCCGAACGTGCAGATACGCAGTATTTT. Encoded protein: CASSLIAERADTQYF.

This clone was detected once. The rearrangement uses TRBV19 and TRBJ2-1, with 9 positions matching TRBD2. Germline V lookup: CDR1 LNHDA, CDR2 SQIVND (reference sequence). This CDR3 is 15 amino acids long. V shed 6 bases, J shed 4 bases, and the junction held 7 bases outside the gene matches. The DNA for the CDR3 is TGTGCCAGTAGCCCTTCTAGCGGGGCATACAATGAGCAGTTCTTC. Its protein product is CASSPSSGAYNEQFF.

The chain joins TRBV5-6 to TRBJ2-1, with TRBD1 identical over 8 bases. This CDR3 has 17 amino acids. V was pared by 4 bases and J by 0 bases, with 9 bases of the junction left unmatched. Germline-derived CDR1 and CDR2 are SGHDT and YYEEEE. DNA for the CDR3: TGTGCCAGCAGCGCCGCCAGGGGGCTTCTCTCCTACAATGAGCAGTTCTTC. It codes for CASSAARGLLSYNEQFF. The full variable domain, its missing parts supplied by reference TRBV5-6 and TRBJ2-1, is DAGVTQSPTHLIKTRGQQVTLRCSPKSGHDTVSWYQQALGQGPQFIFQYYEEEERQRGNFPDRFSGHQFPNYSSELNVNALLLGDSALYLCASSAARGLLSYNEQFFGPGTRLTVL.

J is TRBJ1-1 and V is TRBV15; D is perhaps TRBD1 (6 bases). The V gene's germline CDR1 is LNHNV and CDR2 YYDKDF (reference sequence). This CDR3 has 15 amino acids. V dropped 0 bases and J dropped 4 bases, with 12 bases sitting between them. CDR3 sequence: CATSRDPGARTEAFF. DNA for the CDR3: TGTGCCACCAGCAGAGATCCGGGGGCGCGCACTGAAGCTTTCTTT. The full variable domain, rest sourced from reference TRBV15 and TRBJ1-1, is DAMVIQNPRYQVTQFGKPVTLSCSQTLNHNVMYWYQQKSSQAPKLLFHYYDKDFNNEADTPDNFQSRRPNTSFCFLDIRSPGLGDTAMYLCATSRDPGARTEAFFGQGTRLTVV.

The chain links TRBV5-1 to TRBJ2-7; either TRBD1 or TRBD2 may fit D (5 bases each). CDR3 length equals 16 residues. Germline CDR1 reads SGHRS; CDR2 reads YFSETQ. The V end was cut by 4 bases, the J end by 5 bases, with 22 bases between. The CDR3 region has the DNA TGCGCCAGCAGCCCACCGGGGCTCCTTTTGGGGGACGAGCAGTACTTC. This sequence encodes CASSPPGLLLGDEQYF.

The chain employs TRBV5-6 and TRBJ2-7; TRBD2 matches 13 bases. J gave up 4 bases and V 2 bases, and 9 bases lay outside the gene matches. CDR3 length equals 17 residues. Germline CDR1 SGHDT, CDR2 YYEEEE. CDR3 nucleotides: TGTGCCAGCAGCTTCACTAGCGGGAGGGCCGCTCCATACGAGCAGTACTTC. It translates to CASSFTSGRAAPYEQYF.

The J gene is TRBJ1-5, the V gene TRBV4-2, with a possible D match to TRBD1 (6 bases). The V end lost 1 base, the J end lost 4 bases, and 14 bases lay between the germline ends. Germline loops: CDR1 LGHNA, CDR2 YNFKEQ. CDR3 length: 16 residues. As DNA, the CDR3 is TGTGCCAGCAGCCAAGGTACAGGGTTGGGAAATCAGCCCCAGCATTTT. It specifies CASSQGTGLGNQPQHF.